The TCR beta chain described here comes from a study of T-cell reconstitution after alpha-beta-depleted transplantation in children. Study-level results: Reports say that about two months after transplant, the alpha-beta T cells came out of several hundred graft clones that had expanded. It was surviving recipient T cells and thymic progenitors that gave some patients high TCRbeta diversity at day 60. A year post-transplant, T-cell counts and diversity derived mostly from newly produced T cells.

During its preparation, the TCRbeta library received unique molecular identifiers. TCRdb re-derived calls from the PCR reads in MiXCR, one entry per CDR3 protein. The data show some 130,000 distinct CDR3 sequences, around 9.8% seen once. This CDR3 has 15 amino acids. Germline CDR1 is MNHNS and CDR2 is SASEGT. Between the trimmed V and J ends, which lost 6 bases and 2 bases, there was a span of 16 bases. Points on this clonotype: Its specificity is unknown.

The chain recombines TRBV6-1 with TRBJ1-2, with D possibly TRBD1 on 5 matching bases. The sequencing used PBMCs, mostly from graft donor cells, collected 180 days after TCRalphabeta/CD19-depleted stem cell transplant. The sequence was obtained from a girl under two years old who had a stem cell transplant for combined immunodeficiency, so the T cells may come from the graft donor. CDR3 loop: CASSFLAGRNYGYTF. Written as DNA, the CDR3 is TGTGCCAGCAGCTTTTTGGCAGGGAGGAACTATGGCTACACCTTC.